This record covers a single T cell receptor beta chain. The source of the sample is a study of blood T cell repertoires in COVID-19. In the source study's methods: Nucleated cell number was recorded as an estimate derived from reference gene primer amplification. TCRdb's table, derived via immunoSEQ multiplex PCR, lists solely in-frame clones and lacks some. V and J calls and clone size are given by that table; D and trimming were obtained from the DNA. The repertoire holds 15,000 or so clones, with roughly four fifths as singletons. Germline values: CDR1 KGHSH, CDR2 LQKENI. Losses at the gene ends were 0 bases for V and 5 bases for J; bases not matched to a gene: 3. The CDR3 is made up of 16 amino acids.

Sequenced input: peripheral blood. This rearrangement joins TRBV18 to TRBJ2-5; 13 bases fit TRBD2. This receptor was obtained from a man older than 75 with active COVID-19. CDR3 sequence: CASSPPRLAGGETQYF. The CDR3 DNA is TGTGCCAGCTCACCACCCCGACTAGCGGGAGGCGAGACCCAGTACTTC.